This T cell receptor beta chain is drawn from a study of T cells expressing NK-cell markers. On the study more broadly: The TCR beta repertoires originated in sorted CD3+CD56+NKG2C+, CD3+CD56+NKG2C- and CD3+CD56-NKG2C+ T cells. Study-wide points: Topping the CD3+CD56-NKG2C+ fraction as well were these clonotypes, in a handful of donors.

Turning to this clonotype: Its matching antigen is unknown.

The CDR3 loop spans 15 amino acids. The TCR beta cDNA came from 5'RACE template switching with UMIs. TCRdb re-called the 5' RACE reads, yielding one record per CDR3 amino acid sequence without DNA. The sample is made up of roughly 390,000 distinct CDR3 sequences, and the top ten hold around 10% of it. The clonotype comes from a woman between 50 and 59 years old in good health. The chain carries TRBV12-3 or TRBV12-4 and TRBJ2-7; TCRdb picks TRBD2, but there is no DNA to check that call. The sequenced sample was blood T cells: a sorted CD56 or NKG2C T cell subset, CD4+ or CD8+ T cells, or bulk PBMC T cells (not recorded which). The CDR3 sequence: CASSPEIAGSYEQYF.